This TCR beta chain was recorded in a study of naive CD8 T cells in extremely preterm neonates. Without labor or membrane rupture, elective cesareans at roughly 37-41 weeks supplied term cord blood. Mothers with known HIV infection were excluded. About 18,000 to 110,000 naive CD8+ T cells were sorted per sample. As for this clone: Its target is unknown.

V lost 6 bases to trimming and J lost 5 bases; unmatched junction nucleotides: 1. Germline CDR1 and CDR2: SNHLY and FYNNEI. This CDR3 region has 12 residues. Overall study findings and caveats: Shared CDR3 nucleotide sequences: preterm less than 3%, term roughly 0.4%, children approximately 0.028%, adults less than 0.011%. Productive template counts varied among preterm samples, a noted limitation.

The protocol was immunoSEQ multiplex PCR, while the TCRdb copy is restricted to in-frame clones and leaves out a portion. The repertoire includes about 4,800 clones, 97% of them detected once, and over 0.45% sits in the top ten. The specimen sequenced was naive CD8+ T cells from cord blood. The source of this sequence is a newborn in good health. The chain joins TRBV2 to TRBJ2-7; TRBD2 matches at 10 bases. The CDR3 bases are TGTGCCAGCAGCGGGACTAGCGACGAGCAGTACTTC. Translation gives CASSGTSDEQYF.